Here is one TCR beta chain with its context. Its antigen specificity is not known. No base qualities exist here, and no much larger clone lies one base off it. The immunoSEQ Assay, a bias-controlled multiplex PCR, was used to amplify TCRbeta CDR3 regions from genomic DNA. The authors processed their data as follows. Nucleated cell counts per sample were estimated from amplification of reference gene primers within the assay. Sequence reads were collapsed and filtered to measure the absolute abundance of every unique TCRbeta CDR3 rearrangement. Productive Simpson clonality was computed per sample as the square root of Simpson's diversity index over productive rearrangements. As stored in TCRdb, this immuneACCESS dataset retains in-frame rearrangements with V and J assigned. A fraction of the clones does not appear; measured against another copy, unresolved V genes explain less than half of the discrepancy, and the remainder lacks a known reason. The D gene and trimming were derived from the DNA, and the V and J assignments and clone size from that table. For this sample the table gives 55,000 to 65,000 clones, of which over 75% were detected only once. The ten largest clones capture more than 30% of the sample.

The CDR3 has 15 amino acids, counting the end cysteine and phenylalanine. Just CDR3 DNA is preserved here, 45 bases in frame from base 1. V is pruned by 5 bases and J by 5 bases, leaving 11 bases of the junction without a gene match. From a lookup of the germline V gene, CDR1 and CDR2 are MNHEY and SVGEGT. These data come from a study of blood T cell repertoires in COVID-19 (dated by TCRdb to 2018 to 2021). General notes on the study: The collaborator samples originated in the United States, Italy and Spain and spanned the acute and convalescent phases of COVID-19. Sample metadata almost always included a de-identified subject ID, COVID-19 status, age in years and sex. The prospective study material was composed of cDNA or gDNA derived from T cells, B-cell-depleted T cells, or PBMCs. The samples were drawn from two sources: the first 160 participants of the ongoing ImmuneRACE study, and 1,200 or so subjects contributed by 6 global collaborators. HLA class I and class II types, where available, came from metadata supplied by the sample provider rather than from assay-based typing. The dataset comprised deeply sampled blood TCRbeta repertoires from subjects exposed to, actively infected with, or recovered from COVID-19. The repertoires were released in a freely available public database meant as a resource for research on the immune response to SARS-CoV-2. The paper's findings and limits, for the study overall: The amount of clinical and demographic metadata varied by source and participant and was provided uncurated.

One collaborating source in Seattle enrolled patients while the patients were actively infected and followed the patients over time throughout the course of disease. Each collaborating institution followed its own protocols to collect whole blood in K2EDTA tubes. For TCRbeta analysis, collaborator samples were shipped as frozen whole blood, as isolated PBMCs, or as DNA extracted from either sample type. This clonotype was sampled from a man in his sixties with COVID-19, enrolled during active disease. The chain was built from TRBV6-2 or TRBV6-3 and TRBJ1-1, and 7 junction bases match TRBD1. Material: peripheral blood. The DNA sequence reads TGTGCCAGCAGTCCCGGGACAGCCTCAAGGACTGAAGCTTTCTTT. It translates to CASSPGTASRTEAFF.